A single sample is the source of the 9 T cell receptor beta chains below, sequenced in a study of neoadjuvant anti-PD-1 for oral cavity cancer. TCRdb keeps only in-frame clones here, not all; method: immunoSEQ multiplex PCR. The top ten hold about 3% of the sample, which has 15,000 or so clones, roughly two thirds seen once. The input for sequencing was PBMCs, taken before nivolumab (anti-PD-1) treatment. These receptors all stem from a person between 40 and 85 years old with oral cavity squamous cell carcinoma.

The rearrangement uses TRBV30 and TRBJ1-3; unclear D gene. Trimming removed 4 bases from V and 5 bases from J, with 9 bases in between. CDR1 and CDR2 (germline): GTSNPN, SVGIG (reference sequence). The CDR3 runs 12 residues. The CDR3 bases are TGTGCCTGGACCCTCTCCCGAAACACCATATATTTT. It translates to CAWTLSRNTIYF.

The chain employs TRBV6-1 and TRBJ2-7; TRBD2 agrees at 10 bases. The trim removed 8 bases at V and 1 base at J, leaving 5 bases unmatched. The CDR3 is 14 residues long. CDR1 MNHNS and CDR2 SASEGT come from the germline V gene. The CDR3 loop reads CASLKAGGSYEQYF. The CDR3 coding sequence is TGTGCCAGCCTAAAAGCGGGGGGGTCCTACGAGCAGTACTTC.

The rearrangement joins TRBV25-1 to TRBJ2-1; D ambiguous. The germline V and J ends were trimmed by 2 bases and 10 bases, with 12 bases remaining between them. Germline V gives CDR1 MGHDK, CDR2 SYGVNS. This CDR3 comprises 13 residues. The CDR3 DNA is TGTGCCAGCAGTGAAACACTGGGAAGGGAGCAGTTCTTC. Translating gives CASSETLGREQFF. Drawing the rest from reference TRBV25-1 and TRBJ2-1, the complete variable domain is EADIYQTPRYLVIGTGKKITLECSQTMGHDKMYWYQQDPGMELHLIHYSYGVNSTEKGDLSSESTVSRIRTEHFPLTLESARPSHTSQYLCASSETLGREQFFGPGTRLTVL.

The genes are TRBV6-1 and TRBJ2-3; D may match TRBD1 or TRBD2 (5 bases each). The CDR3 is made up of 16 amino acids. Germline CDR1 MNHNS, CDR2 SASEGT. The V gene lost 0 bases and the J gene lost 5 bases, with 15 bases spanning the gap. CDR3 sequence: CASSEAGGLGVDTQYF. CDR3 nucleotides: TGTGCCAGCAGTGAAGCGGGTGGGTTGGGGGTAGATACGCAGTATTTT.

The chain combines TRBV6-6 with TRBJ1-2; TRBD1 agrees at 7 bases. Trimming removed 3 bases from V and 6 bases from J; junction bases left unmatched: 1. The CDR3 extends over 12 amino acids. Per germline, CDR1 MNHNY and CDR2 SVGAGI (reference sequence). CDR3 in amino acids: CASSYTGDGYTF. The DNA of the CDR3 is TGTGCCAGCAGTTATACAGGGGATGGCTACACCTTC.

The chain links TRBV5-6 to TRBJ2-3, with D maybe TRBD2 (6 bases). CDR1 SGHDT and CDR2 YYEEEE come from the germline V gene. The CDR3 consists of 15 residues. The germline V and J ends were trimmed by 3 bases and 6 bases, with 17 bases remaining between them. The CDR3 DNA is TGTGCCAGCAGCTCCGCCTCGACTAGTCCCGATACGCAGTATTTT. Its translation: CASSSASTSPDTQYF.

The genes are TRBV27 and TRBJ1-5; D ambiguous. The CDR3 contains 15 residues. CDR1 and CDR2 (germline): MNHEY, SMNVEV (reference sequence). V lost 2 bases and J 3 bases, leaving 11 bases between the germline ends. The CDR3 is CASSLNPLLNQPQHF. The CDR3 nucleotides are TGTGCCAGCAGTTTAAACCCTCTCCTCAATCAGCCCCAGCATTTT.

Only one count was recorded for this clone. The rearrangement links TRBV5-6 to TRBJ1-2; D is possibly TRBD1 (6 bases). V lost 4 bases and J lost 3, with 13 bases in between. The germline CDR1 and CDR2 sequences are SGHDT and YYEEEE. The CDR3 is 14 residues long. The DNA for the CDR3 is TGTGCCAGCAGCCAGGACAGTGTCTACTATGGCTACACCTTC. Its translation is CASSQDSVYYGYTF.

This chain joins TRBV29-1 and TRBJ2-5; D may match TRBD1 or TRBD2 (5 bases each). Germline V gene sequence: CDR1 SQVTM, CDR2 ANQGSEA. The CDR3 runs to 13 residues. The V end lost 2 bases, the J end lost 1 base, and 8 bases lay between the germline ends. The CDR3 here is CSVEPGTQETQYF. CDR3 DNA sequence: TGCAGCGTTGAACCAGGGACCCAAGAGACCCAGTACTTC. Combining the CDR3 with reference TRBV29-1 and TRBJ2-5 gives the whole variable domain SAVISQKPSRDICQRGTSLTIQCQVDSQVTMMFWYRQQPGQSLTLIATANQGSEATYESGFVIDKFPISRPNLTFSTLTVSNMSPEDSSIYLCSVEPGTQETQYFGPGTRLLVL.